The rows below give T cell receptor beta chains drawn from one sample of a study of CD8 T cells in Susac syndrome. TCRdb independently ran MiXCR on the immunoSEQ multiplex PCR reads; one entry per CDR3 protein. The sample carries about 140,000 distinct CDR3 sequences, 94% recorded once. The sequencing sample was made of CD8+ T cells from PBMCs. All receptors come from a human donor in good health. Each CDR3 is given with its conserved first and last residue. Fields, in order: D gene, J gene, V gene, clone size, CDR3 DNA, CDR3 protein. A D gene is named only where the DNA matches it firmly. Clone sizes are given selectively: once, few, many, or a class where the clone is expanded.

d_gene: -; j_gene: TRBJ2-5; v_gene: TRBV20-1; abundance: -; CDR3nt: TGCAGTGCTCATGTCCTAGGACAAGAGACCCAGTACTTC; CDR3aa: CSAHVLGQETQYF
d_gene: -; j_gene: TRBJ1-5; v_gene: TRBV15; abundance: -; CDR3nt: TGTGCCACCAGCAGAGAAACAGGGATCTACAATCAGCCCCAGCATTTT; CDR3aa: CATSRETGIYNQPQHF
d_gene: -; j_gene: TRBJ1-2; v_gene: TRBV9; abundance: -; CDR3nt: TGTGCCAGCAGCGCCGGCCTTAGGACGGCAAACTATGGCTACACCTTC; CDR3aa: CASSAGLRTANYGYTF
d_gene: -; j_gene: TRBJ2-5; v_gene: TRBV27; abundance: -; CDR3nt: TGTGCCAGCAGTCCCCACCCCGAGACCCAGTACTTC; CDR3aa: CASSPHPETQYF
d_gene: -; j_gene: TRBJ2-7; v_gene: TRBV6-5; abundance: -; CDR3nt: TGTGCCAGCAGTTTCGTGGGACTTTCCTACGAGCAGTACTTC; CDR3aa: CASSFVGLSYEQYF
d_gene: -; j_gene: TRBJ2-1; v_gene: TRBV27; abundance: once; CDR3nt: TGTGCCAGCAGTTTCCTCGTGGATGGCCCCTACAATGAGCAGTTCTTC; CDR3aa: CASSFLVDGPYNEQFF
d_gene: -; j_gene: TRBJ2-7; v_gene: TRBV27; abundance: -; CDR3nt: TGTGCCAGCAGTTGGGGTAGCGGATCCTACGAGCAGTACTTC; CDR3aa: CASSWGSGSYEQYF
d_gene: TRBD2; j_gene: TRBJ2-5; v_gene: TRBV27; abundance: -; CDR3nt: TGTGCCAGCAGTTTCGCGGCGGGAGGCAGGGAGACCCAGTACTTC; CDR3aa: CASSFAAGGRETQYF
d_gene: -; j_gene: TRBJ2-2; v_gene: TRBV9; abundance: -; CDR3nt: TGTGCCAGCAGCCCGCAGGGGGGGAACACCGGGGAGCTGTTTTTT; CDR3aa: CASSPQGGNTGELFF
d_gene: -; j_gene: TRBJ1-1; v_gene: TRBV30; abundance: -; CDR3nt: TGTGCCTGGAGTGTAAAAAAGTGGTACACTGAAGCTTTCTTT; CDR3aa: CAWSVKKWYTEAFF
d_gene: -; j_gene: TRBJ2-3; v_gene: TRBV5-1; abundance: -; CDR3nt: TGCGCCAGCAGTTTTAATGCAGATACGCAGTATTTT; CDR3aa: CASSFNADTQYF
d_gene: -; j_gene: TRBJ1-2; v_gene: TRBV12-5; abundance: -; CDR3nt: TGTGCTAGTGGTTTGGGAGAAGGCTACACCTTC; CDR3aa: CASGLGEGYTF
d_gene: -; j_gene: TRBJ2-1; v_gene: TRBV29-1; abundance: -; CDR3nt: TGCAGCGCCGAGTTGGCGACTTTGAATGAGCAGTTCTTC; CDR3aa: CSAELATLNEQFF
d_gene: -; j_gene: TRBJ2-2; v_gene: TRBV6-1; abundance: -; CDR3nt: TGTGCCAGCAGTGAACTGGCAGGGGGGACCGGGGAGCTGTTTTTT; CDR3aa: CASSELAGGTGELFF
d_gene: -; j_gene: TRBJ1-1; v_gene: TRBV28; abundance: -; CDR3nt: TGTGCCAGCAATACCCCGCCACAGGATACCACTGAAGCTTTCTTT; CDR3aa: CASNTPPQDTTEAFF
d_gene: TRBD1; j_gene: TRBJ1-2; v_gene: TRBV9; abundance: -; CDR3nt: TGTGCCAGCAGCGTAGCCTCCGACAGGGCCTACTATGGCTACACCTTC; CDR3aa: CASSVASDRAYYGYTF
d_gene: -; j_gene: TRBJ2-3; v_gene: TRBV11-2; abundance: -; CDR3nt: TGTGCCAGCAACCTTTACCAACACACAGATACGCAGTATTTT; CDR3aa: CASNLYQHTDTQYF
d_gene: -; j_gene: TRBJ2-2; v_gene: TRBV12-3/TRBV12-4; abundance: -; CDR3nt: TGTGCCAGCAGACTATGGACCGGGGAGCTGTTTTTT; CDR3aa: CASRLWTGELFF
d_gene: -; j_gene: TRBJ2-7; v_gene: TRBV3-1; abundance: -; CDR3nt: TGTGCCAGCAGCCAAGGCAGGGGGGACTACGAGCAGTACTTC; CDR3aa: CASSQGRGDYEQYF
d_gene: -; j_gene: TRBJ2-1; v_gene: TRBV6-5; abundance: -; CDR3nt: TGTGCCAGCAGTTACTCGAGTAGCGGAAGTTACAATGAGCAGTTCTTC; CDR3aa: CASSYSSSGSYNEQFF
d_gene: -; j_gene: TRBJ2-1; v_gene: TRBV20-1; abundance: -; CDR3nt: TGCAGTGCTAGACCCCAAGGTGCGACCTACAATGAGCAGTTCTTC; CDR3aa: CSARPQGATYNEQFF
d_gene: TRBD1; j_gene: TRBJ1-2; v_gene: TRBV29-1; abundance: -; CDR3nt: TGCAGCGTTGTCCCCGGGACAGGGGGAAAGATTAAGTATGGCTACACCTTC; CDR3aa: CSVVPGTGGKIKYGYTF
d_gene: TRBD2; j_gene: TRBJ2-3; v_gene: TRBV11-2; abundance: once; CDR3nt: TGTGCCAGCAGCTTAGTGGCTAGCGGGGGCTTGGATACGCAGTATTTT; CDR3aa: CASSLVASGGLDTQYF
d_gene: TRBD2; j_gene: TRBJ2-1; v_gene: TRBV19; abundance: -; CDR3nt: TGTGCCACTCTTAGCGGGTCAACCTACAATGAGCAGTTCTTC; CDR3aa: CATLSGSTYNEQFF
d_gene: TRBD2; j_gene: TRBJ2-1; v_gene: TRBV7-2; abundance: once; CDR3nt: TGTGCCAGCAGCTCGCTCGAGGCGGGAGGTGTAGATGAGCAGTTCTTC; CDR3aa: CASSSLEAGGVDEQFF
d_gene: -; j_gene: TRBJ1-2; v_gene: TRBV12-3/TRBV12-4; abundance: -; CDR3nt: TGTGCCAGCAGAAAAGGGTATGGCTACACCTTC; CDR3aa: CASRKGYGYTF
d_gene: -; j_gene: TRBJ2-5; v_gene: TRBV6-6; abundance: -; CDR3nt: TGTGCCAGCAGTCCGGCGGGAACACAAGAGACCCAGTACTTC; CDR3aa: CASSPAGTQETQYF
d_gene: TRBD2; j_gene: TRBJ2-1; v_gene: TRBV29-1; abundance: -; CDR3nt: TGCAGCGTGCGGACTAGCGGGAACTACAATGAGCAGTTCTTC; CDR3aa: CSVRTSGNYNEQFF
d_gene: -; j_gene: TRBJ2-5; v_gene: TRBV9; abundance: -; CDR3nt: TGTGCCAGCAGCTCCGATAATGAGGTTCTGGAGACCCAGTACTTC; CDR3aa: CASSSDNEVLETQYF
d_gene: -; j_gene: TRBJ1-1; v_gene: TRBV6-2/TRBV6-3; abundance: -; CDR3nt: TGTGCCAGCAGTTACAGGGCCGGGAACACTGAAGCTTTCTTT; CDR3aa: CASSYRAGNTEAFF